The rows below give T cell receptor beta chains drawn from one sample of a study of T-cell memory formation after mild COVID-19. MiXCR, applied by TCRdb to the 5' RACE reads, yields one record per CDR3 protein. This sample has 65,000 to 90,000 distinct CDR3 sequences, with 10% to 15% found just once. Sequenced input: PBMCs or a T cell subset sorted from them (not recorded which). Receptors were obtained from a man aged 18 to 35 who had mild COVID-19 (a few samples of this study predate the infection). Cell type and time point are not known. The CDR3 runs from the conserved cysteine through the conserved F or W. A D gene is named only where the DNA matches it firmly. A clone size is listed for some rows: how often the clone was seen (once, few, many), or a class if it is expanded.

j_gene,v_gene,abundance,d_gene,CDR3aa,CDR3nt
TRBJ2-7,TRBV7-2,few,TRBD2,CASSSLGGGSEQYF,TGTGCCAGCAGCTCCCTCGGCGGGGGGAGCGAGCAGTACTTC
TRBJ2-5,TRBV25-1,NA,TRBD2,CASGGTSGLTQYF,TGTGCCAGCGGGGGGACTAGCGGATTGACCCAGTACTTC
TRBJ2-7,TRBV7-9,few,TRBD2,CASSSGTSGGPYEQYF,TGTGCCAGCAGCTCAGGGACTAGCGGGGGACCCTACGAGCAGTACTTC
TRBJ1-3,TRBV11-2,few,TRBD1,CASSPITGVAGNTIYF,TGTGCCAGCAGTCCCATAACAGGGGTGGCTGGAAACACCATATATTTT
TRBJ2-5,TRBV7-9,many,NA,CASTPPQGFVGETQYF,TGTGCCAGCACTCCCCCCCAGGGGTTCGTAGGGGAGACCCAGTACTTC
TRBJ1-5,TRBV12-3/TRBV12-4,many,NA,CASRDSNQPQHF,TGTGCCAGCAGAGATAGCAATCAGCCCCAGCATTTT
TRBJ1-1,TRBV12-5,many,TRBD1,CASGLGTGITEAFF,TGTGCTAGTGGTTTGGGGACAGGGATCACTGAAGCTTTCTTT
TRBJ2-7,TRBV7-2,many,NA,CASSFSYEQYF,TGTGCCAGCAGCTTCTCCTACGAGCAGTACTTC
TRBJ2-2,TRBV12-3/TRBV12-4,NA,NA,CASSSPNTWELFF,TGTGCCAGCTCGTCTCCGAACACCTGGGAGCTGTTTTTT
TRBJ1-5,TRBV6-5,few,NA,CASSSFAGANQPQHF,TGTGCCAGCAGCTCCTTTGCAGGCGCAAATCAGCCCCAGCATTTT
TRBJ1-3,TRBV7-8,NA,NA,CASGSGNTIYF,TGTGCCAGCGGTTCGGGAAACACCATATATTTT
TRBJ1-3,TRBV3-1,NA,NA,CASSQPNAGNTIYF,TGTGCCAGCAGCCAACCGAACGCTGGAAACACCATATATTTT
TRBJ1-4,TRBV6-5,NA,TRBD1,CASSYSGGNEKLFF,TGTGCCAGCAGTTACTCAGGGGGCAATGAAAAACTGTTTTTT
TRBJ1-1,TRBV12-3/TRBV12-4,few,TRBD1,CASSWGQGAPGEAFF,TGTGCCAGCAGTTGGGGACAGGGGGCGCCCGGTGAAGCTTTCTTT
TRBJ1-5,TRBV27,NA,TRBD1,CASGQGKQPQHF,TGTGCCAGCGGACAGGGCAAGCAGCCCCAGCATTTT
TRBJ2-4,TRBV25-1,few,TRBD2,CASSPGTIPIQYF,TGTGCCAGCAGTCCCGGGACTATTCCCATTCAGTACTTC
TRBJ1-6,TRBV4-1,NA,TRBD1,CASSQMGQGVSPLHF,TGCGCCAGCAGCCAAATGGGACAGGGGGTATCACCCCTCCACTTT
TRBJ2-1,TRBV13,NA,NA,CASSTDGRDNEQFF,TGTGCCAGCAGCACCGATGGCAGAGACAATGAGCAGTTCTTC
TRBJ2-3,TRBV13,NA,TRBD1,CASSGEGQGVTDTQYF,TGTGCCAGCAGCGGAGAGGGACAGGGGGTCACAGATACGCAGTATTTT
TRBJ2-1,TRBV5-1,NA,NA,CASSVTPGNEQFF,TGCGCCAGCAGCGTGACCCCGGGCAATGAGCAGTTCTTC
TRBJ1-1,TRBV6-5,many,NA,CASSSDGMGLGTEAFF,TGTGCCAGCAGTTCGGATGGTATGGGGCTGGGGACTGAAGCTTTCTTT
TRBJ2-7,TRBV5-1,NA,NA,CASSTDMGEQYF,TGCGCCAGCAGCACGGACATGGGGGAGCAGTACTTC
TRBJ2-5,TRBV7-9,few,TRBD1,CASSSNRGRETQYF,TGTGCCAGCAGCTCCAACAGGGGGCGGGAGACCCAGTACTTC
TRBJ2-3,TRBV7-2,many,TRBD2,CASSNSGGAGDTQYF,TGTGCCAGCAGCAACAGCGGGGGGGCCGGAGATACGCAGTATTTT
TRBJ2-1,TRBV13,NA,NA,CASSNRQDPYNEQFF,TGTGCCAGCAGCAACCGACAGGATCCCTACAATGAGCAGTTCTTC
TRBJ1-2,TRBV6-5,NA,TRBD1,CAIRDSFNYGYTF,TGTGCCATCAGGGACAGTTTTAACTATGGCTACACCTTC
TRBJ1-5,TRBV28,many,NA,CASSFRSPQQHF,TGTGCCAGCAGTTTCCGGTCCCCCCAGCAGCATTTT
TRBJ2-1,TRBV4-2,few,NA,CASSQATFGTPLDEQFF,TGTGCCAGCAGCCAAGCTACCTTCGGGACTCCCCTGGATGAGCAGTTCTTC
TRBJ2-3,TRBV6-5,NA,NA,CASTSSFGGRDTQYF,TGTGCCAGCACTAGTTCTTTCGGGGGACGCGATACGCAGTATTTT
TRBJ2-6,TRBV10-3,NA,NA,CAITPVSGANVLTF,TGTGCCATCACCCCGGTTTCTGGGGCCAACGTCCTGACTTTC
TRBJ1-1,TRBV7-2,large,TRBD1,CASSLGSGGTEAFF,TGTGCCAGCAGCTTAGGGTCAGGGGGCACTGAAGCTTTCTTT
TRBJ1-6,TRBV7-9,NA,NA,CASSRSGPGLNSPLHF,TGTGCCAGCAGCCGGAGCGGTCCGGGCCTTAATTCACCCCTCCACTTT
TRBJ2-3,TRBV7-2,NA,NA,CASSLFWSSTDTQYF,TGTGCCAGCAGCCTATTTTGGTCGAGCACAGATACGCAGTATTTT
TRBJ2-2,TRBV7-8,NA,TRBD1,CASSLQGARTGELFF,TGTGCCAGCAGCTTACAGGGGGCTCGCACCGGGGAGCTGTTTTTT
TRBJ2-7,TRBV5-1,NA,TRBD1,CASSPGDSVVYEQYF,TGCGCCAGCAGCCCAGGGGACAGCGTCGTATACGAGCAGTACTTC
TRBJ2-3,TRBV29-1,few,TRBD2,CSVGGDTQYF,TGCAGCGTCGGGGGGGATACGCAGTATTTT
TRBJ2-5,TRBV12-3/TRBV12-4,NA,TRBD1,CASSFWTGETQYF,TGTGCCAGCAGTTTTTGGACAGGGGAGACCCAGTACTTC
TRBJ1-2,TRBV28,few,NA,CASSLSGRRGLPTHGYTF,TGTGCCAGCAGTTTATCGGGCAGACGAGGGCTACCCACCCATGGCTACACCTTC
TRBJ2-3,TRBV29-1,NA,TRBD2,CSVDGEGEDTQYF,TGCAGCGTTGATGGGGAGGGAGAAGATACGCAGTATTTT
TRBJ2-6,TRBV7-2,NA,NA,CASSPPGANVLTF,TGTGCCAGCAGCCCCCCCGGGGCCAACGTCCTGACTTTC
TRBJ2-5,TRBV12-3/TRBV12-4,few,NA,CASSSLRGQETQYF,TGTGCCAGCAGTTCCTTGAGGGGCCAAGAGACCCAGTACTTC
TRBJ1-2,TRBV28,NA,NA,CASSFYYYGYTF,TGTGCCAGCAGTTTTTATTACTATGGCTACACCTTC
TRBJ1-1,TRBV29-1,NA,TRBD1,CSVESVGQGGRAGEAFF,TGCAGCGTTGAGTCAGTGGGACAGGGCGGTCGGGCGGGAGAAGCTTTCTTT
TRBJ2-1,TRBV7-6,few,TRBD2,CASSPFGGGLTYNEQFF,TGTGCCAGCAGCCCGTTCGGGGGGGGCCTTACCTACAATGAGCAGTTCTTC
TRBJ1-1,TRBV9,NA,NA,CASSDLAFGPNTEAFF,TGTGCCAGCAGCGATTTAGCCTTTGGCCCGAACACTGAAGCTTTCTTT
TRBJ2-5,TRBV7-9,NA,TRBD2,CASSLPGTSGRGETQYF,TGTGCCAGCAGCCTTCCTGGGACTAGCGGGAGAGGGGAGACCCAGTACTTC